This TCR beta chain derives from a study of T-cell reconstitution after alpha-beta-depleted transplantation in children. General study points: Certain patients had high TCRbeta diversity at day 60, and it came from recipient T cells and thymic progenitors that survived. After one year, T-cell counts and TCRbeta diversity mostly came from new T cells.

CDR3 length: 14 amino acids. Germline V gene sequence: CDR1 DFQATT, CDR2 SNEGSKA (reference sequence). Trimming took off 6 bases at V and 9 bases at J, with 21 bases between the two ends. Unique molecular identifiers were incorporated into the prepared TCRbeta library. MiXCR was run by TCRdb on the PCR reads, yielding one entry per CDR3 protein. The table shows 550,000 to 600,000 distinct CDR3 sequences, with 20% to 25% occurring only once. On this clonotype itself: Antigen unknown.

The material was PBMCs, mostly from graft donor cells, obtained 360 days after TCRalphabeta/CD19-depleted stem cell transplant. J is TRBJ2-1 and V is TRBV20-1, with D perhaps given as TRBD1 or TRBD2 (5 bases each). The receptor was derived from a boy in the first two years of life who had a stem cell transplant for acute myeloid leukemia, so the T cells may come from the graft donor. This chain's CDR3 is CSARTGTIMGEQFF. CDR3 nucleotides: TGCAGTGCCCGCACCGGGACGATCATGGGTGAGCAGTTCTTC.